The clone carrying this T cell receptor (beta chain) was picked up many times. The data derive from a study of Graves' ophthalmopathy and Graves' hyperthyroidism. Trimming took off 7 bases at V and 5 bases at J, with 7 bases between the two ends. Germline lookup yields CDR1 SGDLS and CDR2 YYNGEE. The CDR3 covers 11 residues. Patients were diagnosed from clinical symptoms, serum thyroxine, TRAb, thyroid ultrasound and orbital computed tomography. For repertoire sequencing, the TCR beta CDR3 regions were amplified from RNA transcripts. The workflow started with a first-round RT-PCR run with HTBI primers and then moved on to a second-round multiplex PCR. TCRdb passed the multiplex PCR reads through MiXCR, listing each CDR3 protein once. The data contain around 1,200,000 distinct CDR3 sequences, about 35% of them singletons.

The specimen was peripheral blood or thyroid tissue (not recorded which). This chain connects TRBV9 to TRBJ1-5; the D gene is possibly TRBD1 (5 bases). This TCR was recovered from an adult man with Graves' hyperthyroidism. The CDR3 reads CASGGDQPQHF. The CDR3 DNA follows: TGTGCCAGCGGAGGGGATCAGCCCCAGCATTTT.